This T cell receptor (beta chain) appears in the sequencing data of a study of CD8 T cell repertoires and HIV-1 epitope variants (TCRdb year 2020). Broadly, across the study: T cells were stimulated in separate culture wells with each of twenty-five peptides representing autologous and known Gag and Nef epitope variants. Among the control conditions were a peptide pool of CMV, EBV and flu, the Ebola AY9 epitope serving as a negative control, and a well with no peptide. The epitopes tested were three Gag epitope families plus Nef HW9 and YT9. T cells were enriched using the EasySep Human T Cell Enrichment Kit and then co-cultured with an equal number of autologous T cell-negative cells acting as antigen-presenting cells. For around 10 days the cultures were kept in IMDM with gentamicin, and on days 3 and 7 half of the media was changed with IL-2, IL-7 and IL-15 added. An aliquot of 1M T cells was set aside as an uncultured baseline condition, separate from the 80 or so T cell cultures. A total of some 83 T cell cultures were run, with each culture condition done in triplicate except for one peptide, which was done in duplicate. Study-wide conclusions, independent of this receptor: Roughly 5 clonotypes recognized the Nef KF9 family and one clonotype recognized the HW9 family, while no responses were seen to the TAALDMSHF plasma variant. The assay identified only TCR beta chains and indicated proliferation in response to antigen, without indicating T cell function or cytokine profile. Nine antigen-specific TCR beta clonotypes were identified, of which five to seven appeared to be cross-reactive for autologous or known escape epitope variants.

Remarks on this clone: Its binding antigen is unknown. No base-level quality is on record; no much larger clone is a single base apart.

The EasySep Human CD8+ T Cell Enrichment Kit was used on day 10 to isolate CD8+ T cells from every culture. Sequencing of TCR beta CDR3 regions was performed at survey depth on the immunoSEQ platform. The QIAamp DNA micro kit was used to extract genomic DNA from every cultured and uncultured CD8+ T cell population. Concerning the study's data processing: Any sample with under 5,000 productive reads was excluded, and this exclusion removed about 6.5% of the roughly 75 cultures stimulated with HIV peptides. A MANAFEST web app trimmed sequences to CDR3 and removed nonproductive sequences, CDR3s under 5 amino acids, and those not starting C or ending F/W. Antigen-specific clonotypes had to expand in at least 2 of 3 replicates versus no-peptide control at FDR 0.01, only within one epitope family. In addition, a specific clonotype needed a frequency at least fivefold higher than in wells stimulated with peptides from other epitope families. As stored in TCRdb, this immuneACCESS dataset retains in-frame rearrangements with V and J assigned. A fraction of the clones does not appear; measured against another copy, unresolved V genes explain less than half of the discrepancy, and the remainder lacks a known reason. V and J calls and clone size follow that table, whereas D and trimming were derived from the DNA. A total of a few thousand clones appear in this sample, around 66% of them only once. Of the sample, around 40% is held by the ten largest clones.

The CDR3 spans 13 residues, from the cysteine through the phenylalanine. The kept DNA is CDR3 alone, 39 bases in frame from the first base. The V end loses 2 bases and the J end loses 3 bases, and a stretch of 7 bases separates them. CDR1 and CDR2 (WSHSY, SAAADI) derive from the germline V gene. The sequencing input was cultured CD8+ T cells derived from PBMCs. The receptor chain draws on TRBV10-2 and TRBJ2-5, with TRBD2 tentatively as D gene (5 bases match). The TCR was taken from a male donor with HIV. The CDR3 region reads CASSEVEEETQYF. The DNA sequence is as follows: TGCGCCAGCAGTGAGGTGGAGGAAGAGACCCAGTACTTC.